Following are 17 T cell receptor beta chains from one sample sequenced in a study of cytomegalovirus exposure and HLA in healthy donors. The PCR ran on 60 Vbeta and 13 Jbeta primers. Repertoires were generated with immunoSEQ multiplex PCR, while TCRdb's copy carries only in-frame clones and drops some. Of roughly 140,000 clones listed, around 75% are singletons. Sequenced input: PBMCs. These receptor sequences come from a man aged 55 to 70 in good health and CMV-seronegative.

This rearrangement joins TRBV14 to TRBJ1-4; possible D gene TRBD1, 6 bases. Per the germline V gene, CDR1 is SGHDN and CDR2 is FVKESK. This CDR3 is 15 amino acids long. Trimming pared 1 base from V and 8 bases from J, leaving 14 bases between. CDR3 sequence (DNA): TGTGCCAGCAGCCAAGTTGCAGGGGTTGGAGAAAAACTGTTTTTT. This encodes CASSQVAGVGEKLFF.

This clone was counted only a few times. The rearrangement uses TRBV19 and TRBJ2-1; D is undetermined. CDR3 length equals 14 residues. Germline V CDR1 and CDR2: LNHDA, SQIVND (reference sequence). The V and J ends lost 6 bases and 0 bases respectively, with 9 bases between them. The CDR3 sequence: CASRASGSYNEQFF. CDR3 DNA sequence: TGTGCCAGTAGGGCCTCTGGCTCCTACAATGAGCAGTTCTTC.

The CDR3 sequence is CASSLPGTGGIGGGELFF. The CDR3 DNA reads as TGTGCCAGCAGTTTACCTGGGACAGGGGGCATTGGTGGCGGGGAGCTGTTTTTT. The V and J genes are TRBV28 and TRBJ2-2; 12 bases line up with TRBD1. After removal of 2 bases from V and 7 bases from J, the junction contained 11 bases not matched to a gene. The CDR3 spans 18 residues. Germline V gives CDR1 MDHEN, CDR2 SYDVKM.

This clone was seen a handful of times. The chain has TRBV6-6 and TRBJ2-3; 12 bases match TRBD1. CDR1 MNHNY and CDR2 SVGAGI come from the germline V gene (reference sequence). V lost 2 bases, J lost 10 bases, and 4 bases stayed unmatched. The CDR3 totals 14 residues. This CDR3 is CASSYDGTGGPQYF. In DNA form, the CDR3 reads TGTGCCAGCAGTTACGATGGGACAGGGGGCCCGCAGTATTTT.

V usage is TRBV28 and J usage is TRBJ2-3; perhaps TRBD1 as D (6 bases). This CDR3 region has 13 residues. Germline assignment: CDR1 MDHEN and CDR2 SYDVKM. Trimming took 9 bases from V and 0 from J, leaving 10 bases between them. CDR3 amino acids: CASGTTSTDTQYF. In DNA, the CDR3 is TGTGCCAGTGGGACAACGAGCACAGATACGCAGTATTTT.

The chain has TRBV9 and TRBJ2-7; 7 nucleotides match TRBD2. Per the germline V gene, CDR1 is SGDLS and CDR2 is YYNGEE. The J segment lost 4 bases and the V segment lost 4 bases, leaving 11 bases of the junction unmatched. The CDR3 has 15 residues. The CDR3 sequence is CASSPEGGRGYEQYF. As DNA, the CDR3 is TGTGCCAGCAGCCCAGAGGGCGGGAGAGGTTACGAGCAGTACTTC.

The J gene is TRBJ2-3, the V gene TRBV7-9; perhaps TRBD1 as D (5 bases). Trimming removed 5 bases at V and 6 bases at J, with 12 bases between. Germline CDR1 is SEHNR and CDR2 is FQNEAQ (reference sequence). The CDR3 length is 13 residues. CDR3 in DNA: TGTGCCAGCAGCCAGACAAAGGGGGATACGCAGTATTTT. Amino acids: CASSQTKGDTQYF.

The rearrangement joins TRBV29-1 to TRBJ2-5, with D perhaps matching TRBD2 (5 bases). The J call is doubtful: the DNA matches TRBJ2-7 better. The CDR3 spans 13 residues. CDR1 is SQVTM and CDR2 is ANQGSEA in the germline V gene. The CDR3 spells CSVGSGLNYEQYF. The CDR3 bases are TGCAGCGTTGGAAGTGGACTTAATTACGAGCAGTACTTC.

The gene calls are TRBV6-5 and TRBJ2-1, with D hard to call. CDR3 length equals 16 residues. V lost 3 bases, J lost 0 bases, and 12 bases lay in between. Germline V CDR1 and CDR2: MNHEY, SVGAGI. This chain's CDR3 is CASSYILFSSYNEQFF. CDR3 DNA: TGTGCCAGCAGTTATATCTTATTTAGCTCCTACAATGAGCAGTTCTTC.

The chain combines TRBV5-1 with TRBJ2-3, with 9 bases fitting TRBD1. Trimming removed 4 bases from V and 4 bases from J; junction bases left unmatched: 7. The CDR3 covers 15 residues. CDR1 and CDR2 (germline): SGHRS, YFSETQ. CDR3 DNA sequence: TGCGCCAGCAGCCTCGGGACAGGGAATCCAGATACGCAGTATTTT. Its translation: CASSLGTGNPDTQYF.

This clone was seen once. The chain uses TRBV27 and TRBJ2-1, with 14 nucleotides matching TRBD2. Per the germline V gene, CDR1 is MNHEY and CDR2 is SMNVEV (reference sequence). The CDR3 has 19 amino acids. Germline trimming cut 4 bases from V and 1 base from J; bases unmatched to any gene: 9. The CDR3 coding sequence is TGTGCCAGCAGTTCCACGACTAGCGGGAGGGCTGGGTCCTACAATGAGCAGTTCTTC. Residues: CASSSTTSGRAGSYNEQFF.

V and J are TRBV6-1 and TRBJ1-1; D is unresolved. V lost 3 bases and J lost 11, with 13 bases in between. Germline V gives CDR1 MNHNS, CDR2 SASEGT. The CDR3 contains 12 residues. CDR3 sequence: CASSDRGSEAFF. In nucleotides, the CDR3 is TGTGCCAGCAGTGATCGGGGTAGTGAGGCTTTCTTT.

This chain connects TRBV28 to TRBJ2-5, with D maybe TRBD1 (6 bases). The assigned J gene may be wrong: the sequence end matches TRBJ2-7 better. CDR1 and CDR2 (germline): MDHEN, SYDVKM. This CDR3 is 13 amino acids long. The CDR3 protein is CASSSGQLYEQYF. As DNA, the CDR3 is TGTGCCAGCAGTTCTGGACAGCTCTACGAGCAGTACTTC.

The rearrangement joins TRBV9 to TRBJ1-2; maybe TRBD1 (6 bases). Germline V gene sequence: CDR1 SGDLS, CDR2 YYNGEE. Deletions cut 0 bases from V and 8 bases from J, with 11 bases between. The CDR3 spans 13 residues. As DNA, the CDR3 is TGTGCCAGCAGCGTAGCAGGGGTTATCGGCTACACCTTC. Its protein is CASSVAGVIGYTF. The variable domain in full, completed from reference TRBV9 and TRBJ1-2, reads DSGVTQTPKHLITATGQRVTLRCSPRSGDLSVYWYQQSLDQGLQFLIQYYNGEERAKGNILERFSAQQFPDLHSELNLSSLELGDSALYFCASSVAGVIGYTFGSGTRLTVV.

The chain couples TRBV30 to TRBJ2-1, with 7 bases identical to TRBD2. The germline CDR1 and CDR2 sequences are GTSNPN and SVGIG (reference sequence). V was clipped by 0 bases and J by 7 bases; unmatched bases: 0. This CDR3 has 12 amino acids. DNA for the CDR3: TGTGCCTGGAGTGTTAGCGGGAATGAGCAGTTCTTC. The encoded protein is CAWSVSGNEQFF.

The rearrangement uses TRBV28 and TRBJ2-3, with 7 nucleotides matching TRBD2. CDR1 MDHEN and CDR2 SYDVKM come from the germline V gene. Trimming removed 5 bases from V and 3 bases from J; junction bases left unmatched: 2. The CDR3 sequence is 13 residues long. CDR3 region: CASSSGTTDTQYF. In nucleotides, the CDR3 is TGTGCCAGCAGTAGCGGGACTACAGATACGCAGTATTTT.

The chain employs TRBV5-6 and TRBJ2-5, with 8 bases identical to TRBD2. Germline values: CDR1 SGHDT, CDR2 YYEEEE. V shed 2 bases and J 4 bases; nucleotides not matched to a gene: 4. The CDR3 loop spans 14 amino acids. The CDR3 protein is CASSFREGLETQYF. DNA of the CDR3: TGTGCCAGCAGCTTTCGGGAGGGGTTAGAGACCCAGTACTTC.